The sequence of this T cell receptor (beta chain) was determined in a study of T-cell reconstitution after alpha-beta-depleted transplantation in children. Unique molecular identifiers were built into the TCRbeta library. TCRdb reanalysed the PCR reads using MiXCR and keeps one entry per CDR3 protein. This sample has about 610,000 distinct CDR3 sequences, with about 10% found just once. Germline V gene sequence: CDR1 SEHNR, CDR2 FQNEAQ (reference sequence). Trimming stripped 5 bases from V and 0 bases from J, with 16 bases between. This CDR3 has 16 residues. The clonotype was recovered from a human donor who donated a stem cell graft to a child with acute myeloid leukemia. The chain has TRBV7-9 and TRBJ1-1; D is unclear. Sequenced here: PBMCs from the stem cell graft donor, sampled from the stem cell graft. CDR3 sequence reads: CASSPGGGSVNTEAFF. CDR3 bases: TGTGCCAGCAGCCCCGGTGGAGGGAGCGTGAACACTGAAGCTTTCTTT.